This TCR beta chain appears in the sequencing data of a study of blood T cell repertoires in COVID-19. This table comes from immunoSEQ multiplex PCR, and its TCRdb copy is limited to in-frame clones, with some not included. The sample yields under 150,000 clones, 65% to 85% seen once. Trimming pared 3 bases from V and 5 bases from J, leaving 10 bases between. The CDR3 has 14 amino acids. Looked up from germline, CDR1 is LNHDA and CDR2 is SQIVND (reference sequence). The sequence was obtained from a man aged 50 to 59 with acute or convalescent COVID-19. V gene TRBV19 combines with J gene TRBJ1-4; D not resolved. Sequencing was done on a sample of peripheral blood. CDR3 sequence (DNA): TGTGCCAGTAGTATGCGTCAGGAAAATGAAAAACTGTTTTTT. Protein sequence: CASSMRQENEKLFF.